This T cell receptor beta chain emerged from a study of T cells in Graves' hyperthyroidism and ophthalmopathy. Study-level findings and limits: A 13 V-J model separated ophthalmopathy from stable hyperthyroidism.

Diagnoses were made from clinical symptoms, serum measures (thyroxine and TRAb), thyroid ultrasound and orbital computed tomography. There were TCR beta CDR3 regions amplified from RNA transcripts. Carried out on the TCR CDR3, a first-round RT-PCR used the HTBI primer set. TCRdb passed the multiplex PCR reads through MiXCR, listing each CDR3 protein once. The sample lists more than 500,000 distinct CDR3 sequences, 15% to 20% occurring once. After removal of 6 bases from V and 0 bases from J, the junction contained 10 bases not matched to a gene. There are 17 residues in the CDR3. CDR1 and CDR2 from the germline V gene are DFQATT and SNEGSKA (reference sequence). This clonotype was found a few times. Its antigen is currently unknown.

The chain links TRBV20-1 to TRBJ2-1; 11 nucleotides align to TRBD2. This clonotype originated in a woman aged 25 to 39 with Graves' ophthalmopathy. Sample: blood. CDR3 coding DNA: TGCAGTGCCCTCTGGCCTAGCGGGAGGAGCTCCTACAATGAGCAGTTCTTC. This translates into CSALWPSGRSSYNEQFF.